The rows below give T cell receptor beta chains drawn from one sample of a study of response to subunit inactivated influenza vaccine. One entry per CDR3 protein results from TCRdb running MiXCR on the RT-PCR reads. Counted here are some 520,000 distinct CDR3 sequences, 16% occurring once; the ten biggest clones make up around 3%. Sequenced material: CD4+ T cells sorted from PBMCs, taken about 24 months after vaccination. The receptors come from a man between 45 and 75 years old who received an inactivated influenza vaccine. CDR3s include the opening cysteine and the closing phenylalanine or tryptophan. A D gene is named only where the DNA matches it firmly. A row's size may be missing; if present it is once, few, many or a size class.

cdr3_aa	cdr3_nt	d_call	v_call	j_call	clone_size
CASSRAEYYGYTF	TGCGCCAGCAGCCGAGCAGAGTACTATGGCTACACCTTC	NA	TRBV4-1	TRBJ1-2	NA
CSASGTSATQETQYF	TGCAGTGCTTCAGGGACTAGCGCGACCCAAGAGACCCAGTACTTC	TRBD2	TRBV20-1	TRBJ2-5	many
CSVQHAMNTEAFF	TGCAGCGTGCAACATGCCATGAACACTGAAGCTTTCTTT	NA	TRBV29-1	TRBJ1-1	once
CASSQDTGVGTQYF	TGTGCCAGCAGCCAAGATACGGGCGTCGGGACCCAGTACTTC	NA	TRBV3-1	TRBJ2-5	NA
CASSLTSGSEFF	TGTGCCAGCAGTCTAACTAGCGGGAGCGAGTTCTTC	TRBD2	TRBV12-3/TRBV12-4	TRBJ2-1	NA
CASSFSGAPTDTQYF	TGTGCCAGCAGCTTTAGCGGAGCCCCCACAGATACGCAGTATTTT	NA	TRBV5-5	TRBJ2-3	many
CASSPRDVSTGNTIYF	TGTGCCAGCAGCCCCAGGGACGTATCAACTGGAAACACCATATATTTT	NA	TRBV3-1	TRBJ1-3	NA
CASSLEVWGARGYTF	TGCGCCAGCAGCTTGGAAGTTTGGGGGGCGCGCGGCTACACCTTC	NA	TRBV5-1	TRBJ1-2	few
CSARERQLRGNQPQHF	TGCAGTGCTAGAGAGAGACAGCTGCGGGGCAATCAGCCCCAGCATTTT	NA	TRBV20-1	TRBJ1-5	few
CASSRQGPGYGYTF	TGTGCCAGCAGTCGACAGGGGCCGGGCTATGGCTACACCTTC	TRBD1	TRBV6-2/TRBV6-3	TRBJ1-2	few
CASSLASRDINSPLHF	TGCGCCAGCAGCTTGGCCAGCCGAGACATCAATTCACCCCTCCACTTT	NA	TRBV5-1	TRBJ1-6	many
CASSLSQGTANEKLFF	TGTGCCAGCTCACTATCTCAGGGTACGGCTAATGAAAAACTGTTTTTT	NA	TRBV18	TRBJ1-4	NA
CASSLGQGETEAFF	TGTGCCAGCTCACTAGGACAGGGGGAAACTGAAGCTTTCTTT	TRBD1	TRBV18	TRBJ1-1	NA
CASSSGISEQYF	TGCGCCAGCAGCAGCGGGATTTCCGAGCAGTACTTC	TRBD2	TRBV5-1	TRBJ2-7	NA
CASTNRDRHGEAFF	TGTGCCAGCACCAACAGGGACAGGCATGGGGAAGCTTTCTTT	TRBD1	TRBV12-3/TRBV12-4	TRBJ1-1	few
CASSLRGTFTDTQYF	TGTGCCAGCAGCTTAAGGGGCACCTTCACAGATACGCAGTATTTT	NA	TRBV7-3	TRBJ2-3	NA
CAIKQGAQETQYF	TGTGCCATCAAGCAGGGGGCACAAGAGACCCAGTACTTC	TRBD1	TRBV10-3	TRBJ2-5	few
CASNTGGAWTGELFF	TGTGCCAGCAACACAGGGGGCGCGTGGACCGGGGAGCTGTTTTTT	TRBD1	TRBV6-1	TRBJ2-2	NA
CASSYSNGGAGANVLTF	TGTGCCAGCAGTTACTCGAACGGGGGCGCTGGGGCCAACGTCCTGACTTTC	NA	TRBV6-5	TRBJ2-6	few
CSARDGGTRNTIYF	TGCAGTGCTAGAGATGGGGGGACCCGAAACACCATATATTTT	NA	TRBV20-1	TRBJ1-3	few
CSVRTGGAPYEQYF	TGCAGCGTTAGGACAGGGGGCGCCCCCTACGAGCAGTACTTC	TRBD1	TRBV29-1	TRBJ2-7	NA
CASSKADQPGLPTRDTQYF	TGCGCCAGCAGCAAAGCCGACCAACCGGGACTACCGACGAGAGATACGCAGTATTTT	TRBD2	TRBV5-1	TRBJ2-3	NA
CSAAPPGFWYGYTF	TGCAGTGCTGCCCCCCCGGGATTCTGGTATGGCTACACCTTC	NA	TRBV20-1	TRBJ1-2	NA
CASSPPSGRTYEQYF	TGTGCCAGCTCACCACCCAGCGGGAGAACCTACGAGCAGTACTTC	TRBD2	TRBV18	TRBJ2-7	few
CASPLLEEQYF	TGTGCCAGCCCTCTACTGGAGGAGCAGTACTTC	NA	TRBV27	TRBJ2-7	many
CASSEYRGESPLHF	TGTGCCAGCAGTGAATACAGGGGTGAATCACCCCTCCACTTT	TRBD1	TRBV6-1	TRBJ1-6	few
CASSLVGLVGSDTQYF	TGTGCCAGCAGCTTAGTGGGGCTAGTGGGGTCGGATACGCAGTATTTT	NA	TRBV7-2	TRBJ2-3	few
CASSGSGGQADTQYF	TGTGCCAGCAGCGGTAGCGGGGGGCAGGCAGATACGCAGTATTTT	TRBD2	TRBV3-1	TRBJ2-3	NA
CASSQEARGTEAFF	TGTGCCAGCAGCCAAGAGGCGCGGGGCACTGAAGCTTTCTTT	NA	TRBV4-2	TRBJ1-1	NA
CASSEAGYEQYF	TGTGCCAGCAGTGAAGCCGGCTACGAGCAGTACTTC	NA	TRBV6-1	TRBJ2-7	NA
CASSLQGSEQYF	TGTGCCAGCAGCTTACAGGGATCCGAGCAGTACTTC	NA	TRBV6-5	TRBJ2-7	NA
CAKSNPQGAYERYF	TGTGCCAAATCAAACCCACAGGGGGCCTACGAGCGGTACTTC	TRBD1	TRBV2	TRBJ2-7	NA
CASSFIAGNQPQHF	TGTGCCAGCAGTTTTATAGCCGGCAATCAGCCCCAGCATTTT	NA	TRBV28	TRBJ1-5	many
CSVATVGETQYF	TGCAGCGTTGCGACGGTGGGGGAGACCCAGTACTTC	NA	TRBV29-1	TRBJ2-5	NA
CASGPVGDVNTEAFF	TGTGCCAGCGGACCGGTGGGGGACGTGAACACTGAAGCTTTCTTT	NA	TRBV6-1	TRBJ1-1	once
CASSYIAHQPQHF	TGTGCCAGCAGTTATATTGCCCATCAGCCCCAGCATTTT	NA	TRBV6-2/TRBV6-3	TRBJ1-5	NA
CSADSGVYNEQFF	TGCAGTGCTGATAGCGGGGTATACAATGAGCAGTTCTTC	TRBD2	TRBV20-1	TRBJ2-1	NA
CASSLAQGTGETQYF	TGTGCCAGCAGCTTAGCGCAGGGAACGGGGGAGACCCAGTACTTC	NA	TRBV7-2	TRBJ2-5	NA
CSVAGGLAHPSYNEQFF	TGCAGCGTTGCCGGTGGACTAGCGCATCCGTCCTACAATGAGCAGTTCTTC	TRBD2	TRBV29-1	TRBJ2-1	NA
CASTTLKGAGGLNEQYF	TGTGCCAGCACAACCCTCAAGGGTGCGGGGGGGCTAAACGAGCAGTACTTC	TRBD2	TRBV27	TRBJ2-7	NA
CASSIMVPNEQFF	TGTGCCAGCAGCATAATGGTTCCGAATGAGCAGTTCTTC	NA	TRBV7-2	TRBJ2-1	NA
CATWDPVRYEQYF	TGTGCCACCTGGGACCCGGTTAGGTACGAGCAGTACTTC	NA	TRBV2	TRBJ2-7	few
CATSRDPDHYGYTF	TGTGCCACCAGCAGAGATCCTGATCACTATGGCTACACCTTC	NA	TRBV15	TRBJ1-2	NA
CASSTLYQTGDETQYF	TGTGCCAGCAGCACACTCTACCAAACAGGGGACGAGACCCAGTACTTC	TRBD1	TRBV7-2	TRBJ2-5	few
CASSLQDARSGNTIYF	TGTGCCAGCAGTTTACAGGATGCCCGCTCTGGAAACACCATATATTTT	NA	TRBV14	TRBJ1-3	few
CASSEGTGAHGEQYF	TGTGCCAGCAGCGAAGGGACAGGGGCCCACGGGGAGCAGTACTTC	TRBD1	TRBV11-2	TRBJ2-7	few
CASSLQLRTDTQYF	TGCGCCAGCAGCTTACAACTACGCACAGATACGCAGTATTTT	NA	TRBV5-1	TRBJ2-3	few
CAISEVRGREQYF	TGTGCCATCAGTGAGGTTAGGGGACGCGAGCAGTACTTC	NA	TRBV10-3	TRBJ2-7	few
CSASPQAGVADTQYF	TGCAGTGCTAGTCCCCAGGCCGGTGTAGCAGATACGCAGTATTTT	NA	TRBV20-1	TRBJ2-3	NA
CASSQEAGGGGETQYF	TGTGCCAGCAGCCAAGAGGCGGGCGGGGGGGGAGAGACCCAGTACTTC	TRBD2	TRBV4-2	TRBJ2-5	few
CATSNRVEETQYF	TGTGCCACCTCGAACAGGGTGGAAGAGACCCAGTACTTC	NA	TRBV19	TRBJ2-5	NA
CATSAGGRSWDEQFF	TGTGCCACCAGTGCTGGCGGGAGGAGTTGGGATGAGCAGTTCTTC	TRBD2	TRBV24-1	TRBJ2-1	few
CSDGGGSYEQYF	TGCAGCGATGGCGGCGGGAGCTACGAGCAGTACTTC	TRBD2	TRBV29-1	TRBJ2-7	few